This T cell receptor (beta chain) was captured in a study of T cell responses to AZD1222 COVID-19 vaccine. Comments on this clone: Its antigen is not known.

This CDR3 contains 16 residues. The germline gives CDR1 SGHRS, CDR2 YFSETQ. The ends were cut back, 4 bases at V and 3 bases at J, with 17 bases in the middle. General study results and limits: It was only after the peak T cell response that any repertoires were sampled. Only 5 to 7 individuals given AZD1222 were seropositive at baseline.

Here immunoSEQ multiplex PCR was the method, and the copy in TCRdb shows in-frame clones only, minus some. The repertoire consists of 26,000 or so clones, with around 87% occurring once and the leading ten covering roughly 30%. Sequencing used peripheral blood, obtained 28 days after the second AZD1222 dose. This rearrangement joins TRBV5-1 to TRBJ2-1, with D unresolved. This receptor was taken from an adult who received the AZD1222 COVID-19 vaccine. CDR3 sequence reads: CASSPVGLSSYNEQFF. In DNA, the CDR3 is TGCGCCAGCAGCCCAGTTGGCCTATCTAGCTACAATGAGCAGTTCTTC.